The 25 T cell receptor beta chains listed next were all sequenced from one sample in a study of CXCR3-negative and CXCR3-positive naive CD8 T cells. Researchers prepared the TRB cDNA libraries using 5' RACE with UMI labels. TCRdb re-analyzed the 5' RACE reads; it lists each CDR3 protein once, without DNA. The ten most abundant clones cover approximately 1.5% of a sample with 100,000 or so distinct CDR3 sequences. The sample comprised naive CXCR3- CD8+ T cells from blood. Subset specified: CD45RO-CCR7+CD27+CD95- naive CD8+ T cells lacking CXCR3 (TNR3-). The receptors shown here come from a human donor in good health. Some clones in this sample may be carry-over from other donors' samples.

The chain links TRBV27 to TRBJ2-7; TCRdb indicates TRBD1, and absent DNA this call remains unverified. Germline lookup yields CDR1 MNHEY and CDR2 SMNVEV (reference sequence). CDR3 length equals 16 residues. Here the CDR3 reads CASSRAARGRLHEQYF.

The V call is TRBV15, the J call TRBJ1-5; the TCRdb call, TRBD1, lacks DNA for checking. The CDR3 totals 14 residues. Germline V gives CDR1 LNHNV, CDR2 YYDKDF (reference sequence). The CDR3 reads CATSLDRGHQPQHF.

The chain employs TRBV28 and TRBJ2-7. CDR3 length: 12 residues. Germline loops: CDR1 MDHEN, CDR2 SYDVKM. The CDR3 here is CASSWASNEQYF.

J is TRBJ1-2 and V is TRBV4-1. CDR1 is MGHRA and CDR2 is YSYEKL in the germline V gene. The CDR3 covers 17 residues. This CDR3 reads CASSQVNLPETSNGYTF.

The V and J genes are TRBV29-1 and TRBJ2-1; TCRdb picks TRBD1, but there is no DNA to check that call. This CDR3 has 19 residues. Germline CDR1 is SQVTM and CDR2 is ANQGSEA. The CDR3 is CSVEDLGGRETRSYNEQFF.

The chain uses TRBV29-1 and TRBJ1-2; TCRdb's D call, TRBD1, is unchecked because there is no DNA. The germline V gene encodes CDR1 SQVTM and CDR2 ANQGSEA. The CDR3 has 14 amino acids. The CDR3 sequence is CRLPGGETNYGYTF.

CDR3 loop: CASSLGQLLKTTAFF. The rearrangement uses TRBV7-9 and TRBJ1-1; as DNA is missing, the TRBD1 call by TCRdb cannot be tested. Germline CDR1 is SEHNR and CDR2 is FQNEAQ (reference sequence). This CDR3 is built from 15 residues.

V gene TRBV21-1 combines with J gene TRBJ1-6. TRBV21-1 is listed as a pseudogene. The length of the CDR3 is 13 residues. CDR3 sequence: CASRSGPDSPLHF.

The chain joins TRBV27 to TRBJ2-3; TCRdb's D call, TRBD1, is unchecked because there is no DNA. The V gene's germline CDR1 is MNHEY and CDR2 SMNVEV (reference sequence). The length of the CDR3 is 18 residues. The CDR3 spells CASSFRARGVTSTDTQYF.

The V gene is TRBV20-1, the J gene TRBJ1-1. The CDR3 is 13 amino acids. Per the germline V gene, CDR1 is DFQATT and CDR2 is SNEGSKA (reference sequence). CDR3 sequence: CSAYGPGTAEAFF.

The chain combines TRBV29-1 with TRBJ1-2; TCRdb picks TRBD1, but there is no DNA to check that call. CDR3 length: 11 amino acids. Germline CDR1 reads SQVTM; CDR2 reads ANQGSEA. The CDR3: CSGQGEYGYTF.

The CDR3: CASSSPSFVSTQQYF. The rearrangement links TRBV7-9 to TRBJ2-3. Germline CDR1 is SEHNR and CDR2 is FQNEAQ (reference sequence). CDR3 size: 15 residues.

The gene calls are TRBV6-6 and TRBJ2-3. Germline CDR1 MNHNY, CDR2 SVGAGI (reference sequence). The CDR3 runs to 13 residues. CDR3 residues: CASSYTTGDTQYF.

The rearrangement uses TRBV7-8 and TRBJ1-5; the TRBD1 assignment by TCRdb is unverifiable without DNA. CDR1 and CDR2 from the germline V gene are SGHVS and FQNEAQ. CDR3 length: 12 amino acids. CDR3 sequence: CASSLDRQPQHF.

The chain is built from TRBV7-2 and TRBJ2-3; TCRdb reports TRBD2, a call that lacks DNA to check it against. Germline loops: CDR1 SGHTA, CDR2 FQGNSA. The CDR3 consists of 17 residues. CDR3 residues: CASSTATSARSTDTQYF.

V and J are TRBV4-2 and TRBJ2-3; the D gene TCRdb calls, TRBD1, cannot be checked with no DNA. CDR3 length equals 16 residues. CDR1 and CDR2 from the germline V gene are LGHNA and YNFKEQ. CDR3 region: CASSQDSGTGSDTQYF.

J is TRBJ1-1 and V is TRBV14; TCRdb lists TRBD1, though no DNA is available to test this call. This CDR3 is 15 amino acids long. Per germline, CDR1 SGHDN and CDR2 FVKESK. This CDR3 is CASSQEAGLNTEAFF.

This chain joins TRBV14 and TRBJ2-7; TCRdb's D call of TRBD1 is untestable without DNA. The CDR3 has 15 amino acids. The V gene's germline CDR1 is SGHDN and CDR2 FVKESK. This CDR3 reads CASSQEGQGMYEQYF.

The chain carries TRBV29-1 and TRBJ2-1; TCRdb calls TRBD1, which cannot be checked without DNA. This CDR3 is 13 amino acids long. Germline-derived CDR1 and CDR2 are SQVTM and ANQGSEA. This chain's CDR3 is CSVEALGGYEQFF.

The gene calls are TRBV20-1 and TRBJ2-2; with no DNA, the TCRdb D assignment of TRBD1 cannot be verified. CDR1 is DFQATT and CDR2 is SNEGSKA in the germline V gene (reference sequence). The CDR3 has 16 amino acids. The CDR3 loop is CSARHWTASLPGELFF.

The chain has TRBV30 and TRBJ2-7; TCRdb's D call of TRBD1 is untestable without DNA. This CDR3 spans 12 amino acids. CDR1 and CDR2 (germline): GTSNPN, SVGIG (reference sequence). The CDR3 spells CAWSGQPVEQYF.

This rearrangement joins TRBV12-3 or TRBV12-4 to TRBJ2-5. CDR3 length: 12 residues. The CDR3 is CASSGLEETQYF.

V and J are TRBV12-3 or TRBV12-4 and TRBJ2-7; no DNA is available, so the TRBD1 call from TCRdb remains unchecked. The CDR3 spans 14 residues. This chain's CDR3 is CASSLEAGAREQYF.

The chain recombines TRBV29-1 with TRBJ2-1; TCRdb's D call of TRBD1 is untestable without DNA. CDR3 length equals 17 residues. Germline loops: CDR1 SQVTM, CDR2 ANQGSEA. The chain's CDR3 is CSVEGGVEGRPSGEQFF.

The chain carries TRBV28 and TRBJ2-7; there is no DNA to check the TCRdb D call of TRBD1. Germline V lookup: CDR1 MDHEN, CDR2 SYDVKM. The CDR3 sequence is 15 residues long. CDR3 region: CASSLSTGPTYEQYF.